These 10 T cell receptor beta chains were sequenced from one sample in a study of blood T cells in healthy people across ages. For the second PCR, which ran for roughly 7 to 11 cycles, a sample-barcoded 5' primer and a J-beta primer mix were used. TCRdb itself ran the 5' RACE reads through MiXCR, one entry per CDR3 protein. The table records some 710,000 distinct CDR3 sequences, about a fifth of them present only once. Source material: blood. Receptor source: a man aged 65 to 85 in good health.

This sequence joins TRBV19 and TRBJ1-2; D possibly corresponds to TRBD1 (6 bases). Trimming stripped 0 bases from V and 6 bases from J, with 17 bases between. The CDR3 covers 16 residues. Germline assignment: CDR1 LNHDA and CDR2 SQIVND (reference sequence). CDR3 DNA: TGTGCCAGTAGTATAGATCTGGGTAGCGGACAGAATGGCTACACCTTC. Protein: CASSIDLGSGQNGYTF. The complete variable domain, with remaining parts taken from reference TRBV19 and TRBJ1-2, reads DGGITQSPKYLFRKEGQNVTLSCEQNLNHDAMYWYRQDPGQGLRLIYYSQIVNDFQKGDIAEGYSVSREKKESFPLTVTSAQKNPTAFYLCASSIDLGSGQNGYTFGSGTRLTVV.

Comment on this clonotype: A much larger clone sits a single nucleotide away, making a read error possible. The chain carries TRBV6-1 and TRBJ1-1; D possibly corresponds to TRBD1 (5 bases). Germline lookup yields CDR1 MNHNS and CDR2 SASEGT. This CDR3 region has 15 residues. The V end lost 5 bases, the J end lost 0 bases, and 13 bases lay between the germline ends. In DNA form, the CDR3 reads TGTGCCAGCAGTAGGCTAGGACACCTGAACACTGAAGCTTTCTTT. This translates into CASSRLGHLNTEAFF.

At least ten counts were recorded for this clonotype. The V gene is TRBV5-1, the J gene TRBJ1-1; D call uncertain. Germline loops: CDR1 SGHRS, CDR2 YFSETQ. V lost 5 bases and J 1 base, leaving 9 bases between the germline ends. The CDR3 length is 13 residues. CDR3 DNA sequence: TGCGCCAGCAGTGAGGCGTGGAACACTGAAGCTTTCTTT. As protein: CASSEAWNTEAFF.

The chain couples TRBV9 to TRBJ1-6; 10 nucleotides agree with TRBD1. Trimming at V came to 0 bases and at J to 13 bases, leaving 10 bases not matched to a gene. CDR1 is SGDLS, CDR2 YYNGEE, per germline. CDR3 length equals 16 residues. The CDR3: CASSVESLGQGIPLHF. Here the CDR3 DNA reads TGTGCCAGCAGCGTAGAGAGTTTGGGACAGGGGATCCCCCTCCACTTT.

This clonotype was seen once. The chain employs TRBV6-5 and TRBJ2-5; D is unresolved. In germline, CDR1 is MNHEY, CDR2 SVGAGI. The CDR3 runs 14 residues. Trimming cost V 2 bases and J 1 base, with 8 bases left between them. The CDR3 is CASSYGPLQETQYF. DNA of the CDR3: TGTGCCAGCAGTTACGGGCCCCTCCAAGAGACCCAGTACTTC.

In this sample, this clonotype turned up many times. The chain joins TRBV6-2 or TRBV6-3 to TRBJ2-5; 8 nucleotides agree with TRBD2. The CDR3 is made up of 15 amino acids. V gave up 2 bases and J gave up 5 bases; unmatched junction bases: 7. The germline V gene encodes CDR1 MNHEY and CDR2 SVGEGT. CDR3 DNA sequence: TGTGCCAGCAGTTACCGGGGGACTAGTCGGGAGACCCAGTACTTC. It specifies CASSYRGTSRETQYF.

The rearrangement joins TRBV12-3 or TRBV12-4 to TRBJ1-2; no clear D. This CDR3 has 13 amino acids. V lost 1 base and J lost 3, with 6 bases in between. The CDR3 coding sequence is TGTGCCAGCAGTTTAGTGGTGGACTATGGCTACACCTTC. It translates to CASSLVVDYGYTF.

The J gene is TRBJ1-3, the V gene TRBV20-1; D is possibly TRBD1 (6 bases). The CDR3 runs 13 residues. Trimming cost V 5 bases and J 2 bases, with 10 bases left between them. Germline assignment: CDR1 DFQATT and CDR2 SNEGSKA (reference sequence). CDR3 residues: CSAPGTTGNTIYF. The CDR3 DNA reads TGCAGTGCTCCCGGGACAACTGGAAACACCATATATTTT.

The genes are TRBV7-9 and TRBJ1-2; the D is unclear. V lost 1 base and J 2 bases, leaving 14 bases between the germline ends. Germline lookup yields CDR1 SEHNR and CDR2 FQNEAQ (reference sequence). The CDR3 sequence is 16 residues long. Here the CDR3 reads CASSLERWTVNYGYTF. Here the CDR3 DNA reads TGTGCCAGCAGCTTAGAGCGGTGGACGGTGAACTATGGCTACACCTTC.

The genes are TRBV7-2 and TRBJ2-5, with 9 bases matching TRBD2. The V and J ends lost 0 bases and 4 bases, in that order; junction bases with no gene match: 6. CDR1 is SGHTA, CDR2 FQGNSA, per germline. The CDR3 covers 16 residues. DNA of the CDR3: TGTGCCAGCAGCTTAGCCCTCACTAGCGGGCTAGAGACCCAGTACTTC. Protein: CASSLALTSGLETQYF. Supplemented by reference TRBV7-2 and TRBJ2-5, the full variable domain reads GAGVSQSPSNKVTEKGKDVELRCDPISGHTALYWYRQSLGQGLEFLIYFQGNSAPDKSGLPSDRFSAERTGGSVSTLTIQRTQQEDSAVYLCASSLALTSGLETQYFGPGTRLLVL.